These T cell receptor beta chains were read from a single sample in a study of a mutant IDH1 vaccine in newly diagnosed glioma. The table came from immunoSEQ multiplex PCR; TCRdb's copy has only in-frame clones and leaves some out. In the table there are about 22,000 clones, roughly 91% of which are singletons. Their target antigens are unknown. Specimen: PBMCs, collected from a glioma patient whose treatment included an IDH1 peptide vaccine. The receptors were sampled from a woman aged 35 to 49 with glioma. CDR3s include the opening cysteine and the closing phenylalanine or tryptophan. The D gene is left open where the match is weak. Not every row has a clone size; where given, it reads once, few, many or a size class.

d_gene | abundance | j_gene | v_gene | CDR3aa | CDR3nt
NA | NA | TRBJ2-5 | TRBV19 | CASSRSLDIQETQYF | TGTGCCAGTAGTAGGAGCCTGGATATTCAAGAGACCCAGTACTTC
NA | NA | TRBJ2-2 | TRBV6-1 | CASLRIPGELFF | TGTGCCAGCCTTAGGATCCCCGGGGAGCTGTTTTTT
NA | NA | TRBJ2-1 | TRBV30 | CAWSVNPHTEAEFF | TGTGCCTGGAGTGTAAATCCCCACACAGAGGCCGAGTTCTTC
NA | NA | TRBJ2-7 | TRBV6-5 | CASSSGVRPYEQYF | TGTGCCAGCAGTTCGGGAGTAAGGCCCTACGAGCAGTACTTC
NA | NA | TRBJ2-5 | TRBV10-3 | CATRGAGTGRETQYF | TGTGCCACCCGGGGGGCGGGAACGGGACGGGAGACCCAGTACTTC
NA | once | TRBJ1-1 | TRBV5-1 | CASSLRGQTEAFF | TGCGCCAGCAGCTTGAGGGGCCAGACAGAAGCTTTCTTT
NA | NA | TRBJ1-1 | TRBV6-1 | CASSRRQDEAFF | TGTGCCAGCAGTCGAAGACAGGATGAAGCTTTCTTT
NA | NA | TRBJ2-5 | TRBV6-1 | CASCRTVQETQYF | TGTGCCAGCTGTCGGACGGTTCAAGAGACCCAGTACTTC
NA | few | TRBJ1-1 | TRBV19 | CASSQNTEAFF | TGTGCCAGTAGTCAGAACACTGAAGCTTTCTTT
TRBD2 | NA | TRBJ2-7 | TRBV13 | CASSLGNRAGLAGAWNF | TGTGCCAGCAGCTTAGGCAATCGGGCGGGACTAGCGGGAGCTTGGAACTTC
TRBD1 | NA | TRBJ1-6 | TRBV9 | CASSAPGQGNSPLHF | TGTGCCAGCAGCGCCCCCGGACAGGGTAACTCACCCCTCCACTTT
NA | NA | TRBJ1-5 | TRBV28 | CASSWQYSNQPQHF | TGTGCCAGCTCGTGGCAGTATAGCAATCAGCCCCAGCATTTT
TRBD2 | NA | TRBJ2-7 | TRBV6-5 | CASSPSGLEAYEQYF | TGTGCCAGCAGCCCTTCCGGACTAGAGGCCTACGAGCAGTACTTC